Sequencing of this TCR beta chain was carried out in a study of CD8+CD57+ T cells in acquired aplastic anemia. Investigators profiled TCR beta VDJ and CDR3 from genomic DNA template. MiXCR, applied by TCRdb to the reads, yields one record per CDR3 protein. Of about 190,000 distinct CDR3 sequences listed, less than 65% are singletons. Sequences were obtained from sorted CD4+, CD8+, or CD8+CD57+ T cells (not recorded which) from PBMCs. This receptor was identified in a human donor with severe aplastic anemia or a healthy control (not recorded which).

The CDR3 bases are TGCAGTGCTAGTGAGGACGCCAAACACACTTCACCCCTCCACTTT. Translated, it gives CSASEDAKHTSPLHF. The V and J genes are TRBV20-1 and TRBJ1-6; the D is unclear. The V end was cut by 3 bases, the J end by 9 bases, with 18 bases between. CDR3 length: 15 residues. Germline V gene sequence: CDR1 DFQATT, CDR2 SNEGSKA (reference sequence).